Listed here is a single T cell receptor (beta chain). Patients' cancers were locally advanced or metastatic urothelial carcinomas. The record originates from a study of PD-L1 blockade in urothelial cancer. Only in-frame clones appear in the TCRdb table, and some are missing; sequencing was by immunoSEQ multiplex PCR. Of tens of thousands of clones in the sample, around 84% were seen once. This CDR3 spans 15 amino acids. The clonotype originates from a man aged 45-65 years with urothelial cancer. Sequenced here: PBMCs, sampled around atezolizumab (anti-PD-L1) treatment. The chain links TRBV21-1 to TRBJ2-5; the table assigns TRBD2, which was not confirmed against the DNA. TRBV21-1 is labeled a pseudogene. For the CDR3, the DNA is TGTGCCAGCAGCAGGAGTGCCGCGGGGGAAGAGACCCAGTACTTC. It is translated as CASSRSAAGEETQYF.